The entry below gives a single T cell receptor beta chain sequence along with its context. The PCR had 60 Vbeta and 13 Jbeta primers. The protocol was immunoSEQ multiplex PCR, while the TCRdb copy is restricted to in-frame clones and leaves out a portion. Among about 160,000 clones listed, 80% were seen once. In germline, CDR1 is LNHNV, CDR2 YYDKDF (reference sequence). This CDR3 is 14 amino acids long. The V end was cut by 1 base, the J end by 7 bases, with 8 bases between. These data come from a study of cytomegalovirus exposure and HLA in healthy donors. The specimen sequenced was PBMCs. The chain recombines TRBV15 with TRBJ1-6; maybe TRBD1 (5 bases). The clonotype originates from a male donor in good health and CMV-seropositive. CDR3 DNA: TGTGCCACCAGCAGAGTCAGGACAAATTCACCCCTCCACTTT. Translated: CATSRVRTNSPLHF.